The 29 T cell receptor beta chains in this list originate from one sample, sequenced in a study of vaccination effects on CD4 cells after COVID-19. Viral peptide pools were used in the ViraFEST assay to expand antigen-specific CD4+ T cells, and sequencing came afterward. Upon completion of approximately ten days in culture, CD4+ T cells were isolated. None of these healthy vaccinees had been infected with SARS-CoV-2 before vaccination. TCRdb's table, derived via immunoSEQ multiplex PCR, lists solely in-frame clones and lacks some. Seen here are tens of thousands of clones, roughly 79% observed once, and the top ten hold over 5%. Their target antigens are unknown. The starting material was CD4+ T cells from PBMCs cultured with HCoV-OC43 spike peptides, obtained before COVID-19 vaccination. Subset given: HCoV-OC43 spike overlapping peptide pool stimulation. These receptors came from a human donor who received a COVID-19 vaccine.

This clone appeared a single time. V gene TRBV5-6 combines with J gene TRBJ1-2; D gene unclear. Per germline, CDR1 SGHDT and CDR2 YYEEEE. This CDR3 comprises 13 residues. V was pared by 3 bases and J by 4 bases, with 10 bases between. CDR3: CASSSARGYGYTF. DNA for the CDR3: TGTGCCAGCAGCTCCGCGCGAGGCTATGGCTACACCTTC.

The gene calls are TRBV7-9 and TRBJ2-5, with D perhaps TRBD1 or TRBD2 (5 bases each). This CDR3 comprises 13 residues. Trimming cost V 5 bases and J 4 bases, with 11 bases left between them. Per germline, CDR1 SEHNR and CDR2 FQNEAQ (reference sequence). This CDR3 is CASSPWGSETQYF. The CDR3 nucleotides are TGTGCCAGCAGCCCTTGGGGGTCAGAGACCCAGTACTTC.

This sequence joins TRBV14 and TRBJ1-3; D call uncertain. CDR1 is SGHDN, CDR2 FVKESK, per germline. The germline V and J ends were trimmed by 1 base and 0 bases, with 7 bases remaining between them. The length of the CDR3 is 15 residues. CDR3 DNA: TGTGCCAGCAGCCAAGGGGCAGGCTCTGGAAACACCATATATTTT. Protein product: CASSQGAGSGNTIYF.

The chain uses TRBV29-1 and TRBJ2-2; D is possibly TRBD1 (6 bases). The germline V and J ends were trimmed by 7 bases and 7 bases, with 13 bases remaining between them. Germline lookup yields CDR1 SQVTM and CDR2 ANQGSEA. The CDR3 has 12 residues. The CDR3 bases are TGCAGCGGACAGGTCACCAGCGGGGAGCTGTTTTTT. Protein: CSGQVTSGELFF.

The rearrangement links TRBV19 to TRBJ2-2, with D tentatively TRBD1 (6 bases). The CDR3 spans 14 residues. Trimming took 5 bases from V and 6 from J, leaving 13 bases between them. The germline gives CDR1 LNHDA, CDR2 SQIVND (reference sequence). CDR3 bases: TGTGCCAGTAGTCCACAGGGTTGGGCCGGGGAGCTGTTTTTT. Translating it yields CASSPQGWAGELFF. The full variable domain, completed using reference TRBV19 and TRBJ2-2, is DGGITQSPKYLFRKEGQNVTLSCEQNLNHDAMYWYRQDPGQGLRLIYYSQIVNDFQKGDIAEGYSVSREKKESFPLTVTSAQKNPTAFYLCASSPQGWAGELFFGEGSRLTVL.

The rearrangement uses TRBV19 and TRBJ1-1; no clear D gene. From germline, CDR1 is LNHDA and CDR2 SQIVND (reference sequence). Trimming left V 3 bases short and J 3 bases short, with 11 bases between. The CDR3 spans 14 residues. In DNA form, the CDR3 reads TGTGCCAGTAGTATTCAGGTCTTAGACACTGAAGCTTTCTTT. Its protein is CASSIQVLDTEAFF.

This chain uses TRBV2 with TRBJ1-2; the match to TRBD1 covers 7 bases. V lost 7 bases and J lost 4; bases outside the gene matches: 9. The CDR3 contains 14 residues. The germline gives CDR1 SNHLY, CDR2 FYNNEI. CDR3 DNA: TGTGCCAGCATTAAAGCCGGGACAGCCTATGGCTACACCTTC. Its translation is CASIKAGTAYGYTF. The variable domain in full, completed from reference TRBV2 and TRBJ1-2, reads EPEVTQTPSHQVTQMGQEVILRCVPISNHLYFYWYRQILGQKVEFLVSFYNNEISEKSEIFDDQFSVERPDGSNFTLKIRSTKLEDSAMYFCASIKAGTAYGYTFGSGTRLTVV.

The genes are TRBV28 and TRBJ2-3; a weak D match, TRBD1 (5 bases). CDR3 length equals 15 residues. V was pared by 4 bases and J by 4 bases, with 15 bases between. From germline, CDR1 is MDHEN and CDR2 SYDVKM. CDR3 in amino acids: CASSSVGRVPDTQYF. The CDR3 DNA is TGTGCCAGCAGTTCGGTTGGCAGGGTCCCAGATACGCAGTATTTT. Full variable domain (outside the CDR3, taken from reference TRBV28 and TRBJ2-3): DVKVTQSSRYLVKRTGEKVFLECVQDMDHENMFWYRQDPGLGLRLIYFSYDVKMKEKGDIPEGYSVSREKKERFSLILESASTNQTSMYLCASSSVGRVPDTQYFGPGTRLTVL.

The rearrangement links TRBV24-1 to TRBJ2-3; the match to TRBD1 covers 10 bases. The CDR3 length is 16 residues. Germline V lookup: CDR1 KGHDR, CDR2 SFDVKD. Trimming removed 1 base from V and 3 bases from J; junction bases left unmatched: 3. CDR3 region: CATSDLDRGRTDTQYF. The CDR3, as DNA: TGTGCCACCAGTGATTTAGACAGGGGGCGAACAGATACGCAGTATTTT.

This chain links TRBV12-3 or TRBV12-4 with TRBJ1-1; 7 bases map to TRBD1. The CDR3 covers 11 residues. Trimming at V came to 6 bases and at J to 9 bases, leaving 4 bases not matched to a gene. The CDR3 region is CASRKGAKAFF. DNA of the CDR3: TGTGCCAGCAGGAAGGGGGCAAAAGCTTTCTTT.

The gene calls are TRBV6-5 and TRBJ2-4, with D possibly TRBD2 on 7 matching bases. This CDR3 has 14 amino acids. Trimming cost V 7 bases and J 6 bases, with 16 bases left between them. Germline-derived CDR1 and CDR2 are MNHEY and SVGAGI. The CDR3 sequence: CASTTRGLGNIQYF. CDR3 bases: TGTGCCAGCACCACGCGGGGGCTTGGAAACATTCAGTACTTC.

V is TRBV7-2 and J is TRBJ1-2; D not certain. Germline V gives CDR1 SGHTA, CDR2 FQGNSA. This CDR3 contains 14 residues. Trimming pared 5 bases from V and 0 bases from J, leaving 10 bases between. The CDR3 loop reads CASSRETSNYGYTF. As DNA, the CDR3 is TGTGCCAGCAGCAGGGAGACATCTAACTATGGCTACACCTTC.

The V gene is TRBV7-3, the J gene TRBJ1-2, with D tentatively TRBD1 (5 bases). The CDR3 runs to 14 residues. Between the trimmed V and J ends, which lost 5 bases and 7 bases, there was a span of 17 bases. Germline V gene lookup returns CDR1 SGHTA and CDR2 FQGTGA. The CDR3 loop is CASSPGAGLGGYTF. The CDR3 bases are TGTGCCAGCAGCCCTGGGGCCGGGCTTGGTGGCTACACCTTC.

This clone has a single count. The rearrangement links TRBV5-1 to TRBJ2-5; a possible D gene is TRBD2 (6 bases). Germline CDR1 and CDR2: SGHRS and YFSETQ. Trimming stripped 4 bases from V and 5 bases from J, with 24 bases between. This CDR3 has 17 residues. The DNA of the CDR3 is TGCGCCAGCAGCCGGTCACCCCCGGGCTCAGGGAGGGAGACCCAGTACTTC. This gives the protein CASSRSPPGSGRETQYF.

The CDR3 reads CASSWTGGNQPQHF. The CDR3 region has the DNA TGTGCCAGCAGTTGGACAGGGGGCAATCAGCCCCAGCATTTT. The chain links TRBV6-2 or TRBV6-3 to TRBJ1-5, with TRBD1 matching over 9 bases. CDR1 is MNHEY, CDR2 SVGEGT, per germline. The CDR3 is 14 amino acids. Trimming at V came to 4 bases and at J to 2 bases, leaving 0 bases not matched to a gene.

CDR3 protein: CASSQDPGDEQYV. The CDR3 bases are TGCGCCAGCAGCCAAGATCCCGGGGACGAGCAGTACGTC. The chain uses TRBV4-1 and TRBJ2-7, with D possibly TRBD2 on 5 matching bases. The V gene lost 0 bases and the J gene lost 5 bases, with 8 bases spanning the gap. Germline V gene sequence: CDR1 MGHRA, CDR2 YSYEKL. The CDR3 sequence is 13 residues long.

The chain joins TRBV18 to TRBJ1-5; no definite D call. The germline gives CDR1 KGHSH, CDR2 LQKENI. The CDR3 contains 13 residues. Trimming cost V 3 bases and J 3 bases, with 6 bases left between them. For the CDR3, the DNA is TGTGCCAGCTCACCCGGTAACAATCAGCCCCAGCATTTT. This encodes CASSPGNNQPQHF.

The rearrangement joins TRBV5-8 to TRBJ2-7; the D is unclear. Trimming shortened V by 3 bases and J by 4 bases, and 5 bases separated the two germline ends. Germline CDR1 reads SGHTS; CDR2 reads YDEGEE. The CDR3 covers 11 residues. This CDR3 reads CASSYRYEQYV. Written as DNA, the CDR3 is TGTGCCAGCAGCTACCGATACGAGCAGTACGTC.

The chain links TRBV15 to TRBJ2-7, with no clear D. Trimming cost V 0 bases and J 0 bases, with 3 bases left between them. Germline assignment: CDR1 LNHNV and CDR2 YYDKDF (reference sequence). This CDR3 has 13 amino acids. CDR3 coding DNA: TGTGCCACCAGCAGAGAAGGCTCCTACGAGCAGTACGTC. Amino acids: CATSREGSYEQYV.

The J gene is TRBJ1-6, the V gene TRBV18, with unresolved D. Germline assignment: CDR1 KGHSH and CDR2 LQKENI. The CDR3 is 14 amino acids. V was cut by 1 base and J by 4 bases, with 5 bases left in between. In DNA, the CDR3 is TGTGCCAGCTCACCACAGGGTTATAATTCACCCCTCCACTTT. Translated: CASSPQGYNSPLHF.

This clone was recorded a few times. This chain joins TRBV2 and TRBJ1-5; 11 nucleotides agree with TRBD1. The V and J ends lost 6 bases and 5 bases, in that order; junction bases with no gene match: 6. The CDR3 runs 15 residues. Per the germline V gene, CDR1 is SNHLY and CDR2 is FYNNEI. The CDR3 nucleotides read TGTGCCAGCAGCGCCGGGACAGGGGGGTATCAGCCCCAGCATTTT. Its translation: CASSAGTGGYQPQHF.

CDR3 DNA: TGTGCCAGCAGCCTCCGCGGAGGGGCCCCTGCAACTAATGAAAAACTGTTTTTT. Its translation is CASSLRGGAPATNEKLFF. The J gene is TRBJ1-4, the V gene TRBV9; possible D gene TRBD1, 5 bases. Per germline, CDR1 SGDLS and CDR2 YYNGEE. Trimming removed 4 bases at V and 0 bases at J, with 19 bases between. The CDR3 is 18 residues long.

V is TRBV2 and J is TRBJ1-5; perhaps TRBD1 as D (6 bases). The CDR3 covers 13 residues. Looked up from germline, CDR1 is SNHLY and CDR2 is FYNNEI. V lost 6 bases to trimming and J lost 4 bases, with 10 bases between them. CDR3 in amino acids: CASSGQLNQPQHF. The CDR3 region has the DNA TGTGCCAGCAGCGGACAGCTTAATCAGCCCCAGCATTTT.

The genes are TRBV7-3 and TRBJ2-5, with TRBD1 identical over 7 bases. The CDR3 contains 12 residues. V lost 5 bases, J lost 5 bases, and 2 bases stayed unmatched. Germline lookup yields CDR1 SGHTA and CDR2 FQGTGA. In nucleotides, the CDR3 is TGTGCCAGCAGCCCGACAGGGGAGACCCAGTACTTC. Translating gives CASSPTGETQYF.

V gene TRBV10-3 combines with J gene TRBJ1-2; 8 positions match TRBD1. This CDR3 has 13 residues. The J segment lost 5 bases and the V segment lost 8 bases, leaving 7 bases of the junction unmatched. Germline CDR1 and CDR2: ENHRY and SYGVKD. The CDR3 coding sequence is TGTGCCATCTCCCGGACAGGGTTGTATGGCTACACCTTC. This sequence encodes CAISRTGLYGYTF.

The rearrangement joins TRBV24-1 to TRBJ2-2; D might be TRBD1 or TRBD2, each matching 5 bases. The CDR3 has 13 amino acids. CDR1 and CDR2 from the germline V gene are KGHDR and SFDVKD. V was clipped by 9 bases and J by 1 base, with 8 bases between them. This chain's CDR3 is CATGGQNTGELFF. CDR3 bases: TGTGCCACCGGGGGTCAGAACACCGGGGAGCTGTTTTTT.

This clone was recorded a few times. This chain links TRBV2 with TRBJ1-3; a possible D gene is TRBD1 (6 bases). The V and J ends lost 6 bases and 0 bases respectively, with 15 bases between them. The CDR3 sequence is 16 residues long. In germline, CDR1 is SNHLY, CDR2 FYNNEI. The CDR3 nucleotides are TGTGCCAGCAGCTTCCTAACAGGGACCTCTGGAAACACCATATATTTT. Residues: CASSFLTGTSGNTIYF.

The CDR3 DNA follows: TGTGCCAGCAGCTTAGAACGGGACTATGGCTACACCTTC. Protein sequence: CASSLERDYGYTF. This sequence joins TRBV5-8 and TRBJ1-2; D gene ambiguous. Trimming stripped 2 bases from V and 3 bases from J, with 8 bases between. The CDR3 spans 13 residues. Germline loops: CDR1 SGHTS, CDR2 YDEGEE.

This clone showed up just a few times. The chain links TRBV2 to TRBJ2-1; 9 nucleotides align to TRBD2. Trimming took 4 bases from V and 4 from J; bases not matched to a gene: 2. The CDR3 has 14 residues. The germline gives CDR1 SNHLY, CDR2 FYNNEI. CDR3 nucleotide sequence: TGTGCCAGCAGTGTTAGCGGGGGATACAATGAGCAGTTCTTC. Translated, it gives CASSVSGGYNEQFF.